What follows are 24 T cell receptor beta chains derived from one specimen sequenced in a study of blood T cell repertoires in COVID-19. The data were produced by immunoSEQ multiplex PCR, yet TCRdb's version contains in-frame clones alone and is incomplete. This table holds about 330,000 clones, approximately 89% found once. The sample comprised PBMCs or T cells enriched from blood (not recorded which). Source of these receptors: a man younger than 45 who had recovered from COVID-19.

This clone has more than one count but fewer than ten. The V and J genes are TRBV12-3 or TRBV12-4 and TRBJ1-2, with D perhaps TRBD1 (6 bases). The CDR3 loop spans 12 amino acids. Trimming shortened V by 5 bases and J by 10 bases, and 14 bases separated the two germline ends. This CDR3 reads CASSRKQGNYTF. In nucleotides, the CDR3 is TGTGCCAGCAGTCGCAAACAGGGAAACTACACCTTC.

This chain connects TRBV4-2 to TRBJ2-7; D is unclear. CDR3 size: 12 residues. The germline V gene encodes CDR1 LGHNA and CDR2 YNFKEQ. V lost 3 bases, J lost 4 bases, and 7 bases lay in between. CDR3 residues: CASSHSTYEQYF. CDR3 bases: TGTGCCAGCAGCCATTCTACTTACGAGCAGTACTTC.

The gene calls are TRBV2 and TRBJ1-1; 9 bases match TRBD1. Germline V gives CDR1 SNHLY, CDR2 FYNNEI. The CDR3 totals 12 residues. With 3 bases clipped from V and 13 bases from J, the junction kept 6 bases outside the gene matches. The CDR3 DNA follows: TGTGCCAGCAGTGATTCGGGACAGGGTGTTTTCTTT. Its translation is CASSDSGQGVFF.

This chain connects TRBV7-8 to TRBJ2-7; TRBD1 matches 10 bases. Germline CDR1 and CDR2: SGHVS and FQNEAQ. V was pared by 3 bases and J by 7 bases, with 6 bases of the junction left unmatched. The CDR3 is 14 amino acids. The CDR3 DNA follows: TGTGCCAGCAGCTTCCGACAGGGGGCTGGGGAGCAGTACTTC. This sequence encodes CASSFRQGAGEQYF.

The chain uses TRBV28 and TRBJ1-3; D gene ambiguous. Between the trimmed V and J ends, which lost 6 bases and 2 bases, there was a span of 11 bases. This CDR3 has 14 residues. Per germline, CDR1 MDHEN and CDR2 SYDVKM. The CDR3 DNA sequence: TGTGCCAGCAGCCCCCGCGGCCCTGGAAACACCATATATTTT. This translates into CASSPRGPGNTIYF.

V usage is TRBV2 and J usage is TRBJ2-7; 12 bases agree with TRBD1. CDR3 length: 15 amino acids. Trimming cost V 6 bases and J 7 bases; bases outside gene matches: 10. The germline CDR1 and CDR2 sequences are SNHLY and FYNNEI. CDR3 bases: TGTGCCAGCAGACCCTTTGGGACAGGGGGCCGGGAGCAGTACTTC. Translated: CASRPFGTGGREQYF.

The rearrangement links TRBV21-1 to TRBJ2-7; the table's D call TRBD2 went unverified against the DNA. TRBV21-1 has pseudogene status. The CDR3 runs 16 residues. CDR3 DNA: TGTGCCAGCAGCCGAGCGGGGGACACCCTACGCTACGAGCAGTACTTC. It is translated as CASSRAGDTLRYEQYF.

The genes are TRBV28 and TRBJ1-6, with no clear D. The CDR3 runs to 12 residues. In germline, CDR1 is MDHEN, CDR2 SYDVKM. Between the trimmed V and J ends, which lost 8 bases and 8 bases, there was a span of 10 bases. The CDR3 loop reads CASRWEDSPLHF. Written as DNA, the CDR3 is TGTGCCAGCCGGTGGGAGGATTCACCCCTCCACTTT.

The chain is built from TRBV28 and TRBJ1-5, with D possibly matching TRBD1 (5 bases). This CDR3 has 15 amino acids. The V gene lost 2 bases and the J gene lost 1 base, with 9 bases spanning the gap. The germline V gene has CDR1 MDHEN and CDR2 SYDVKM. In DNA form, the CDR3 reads TGTGCCAGCAGTTTAGAAGGGGCGAGCAATCAGCCCCAGCATTTT. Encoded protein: CASSLEGASNQPQHF.

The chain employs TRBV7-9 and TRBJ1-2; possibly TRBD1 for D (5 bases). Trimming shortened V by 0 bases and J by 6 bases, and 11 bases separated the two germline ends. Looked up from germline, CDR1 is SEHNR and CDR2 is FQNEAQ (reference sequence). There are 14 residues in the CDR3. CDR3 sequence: CASSLALDIHGYTF. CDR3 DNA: TGTGCCAGCAGCTTAGCTTTGGACATACATGGCTACACCTTC.

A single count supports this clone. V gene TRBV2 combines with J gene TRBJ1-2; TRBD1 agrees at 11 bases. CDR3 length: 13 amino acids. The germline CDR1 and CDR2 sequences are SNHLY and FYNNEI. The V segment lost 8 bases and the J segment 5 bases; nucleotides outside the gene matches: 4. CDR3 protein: CASAGTGGYGYTF. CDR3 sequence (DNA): TGTGCCAGCGCCGGGACAGGGGGTTATGGCTACACCTTC.

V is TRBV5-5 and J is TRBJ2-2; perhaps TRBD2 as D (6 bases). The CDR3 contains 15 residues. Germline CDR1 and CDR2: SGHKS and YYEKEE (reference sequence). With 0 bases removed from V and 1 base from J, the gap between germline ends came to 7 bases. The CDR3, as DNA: TGTGCCAGCAGCTTGGTGGGACTGAACACCGGGGAGCTGTTTTTT. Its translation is CASSLVGLNTGELFF.

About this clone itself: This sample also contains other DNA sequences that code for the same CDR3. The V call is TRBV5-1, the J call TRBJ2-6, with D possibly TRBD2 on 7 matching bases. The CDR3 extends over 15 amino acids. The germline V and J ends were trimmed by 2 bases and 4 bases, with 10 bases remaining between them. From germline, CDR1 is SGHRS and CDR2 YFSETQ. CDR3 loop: CASSFGGPGANVLTF. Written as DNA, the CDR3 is TGCGCCAGCAGCTTCGGGGGGCCGGGGGCCAACGTCCTGACTTTC.

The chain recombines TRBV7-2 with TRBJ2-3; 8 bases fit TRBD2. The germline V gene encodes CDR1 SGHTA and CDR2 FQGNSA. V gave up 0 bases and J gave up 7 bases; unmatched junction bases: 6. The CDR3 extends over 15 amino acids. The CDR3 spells CASSLASGGPNTQYF. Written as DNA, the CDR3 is TGTGCCAGCAGCTTAGCCTCGGGGGGGCCGAATACGCAGTATTTT.

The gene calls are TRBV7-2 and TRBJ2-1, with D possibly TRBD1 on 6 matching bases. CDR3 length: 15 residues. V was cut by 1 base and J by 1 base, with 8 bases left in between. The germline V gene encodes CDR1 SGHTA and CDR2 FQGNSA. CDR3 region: CASSLGQGSYNEQFF. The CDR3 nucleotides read TGTGCCAGCAGCTTAGGGCAGGGGTCCTACAATGAGCAGTTCTTC.

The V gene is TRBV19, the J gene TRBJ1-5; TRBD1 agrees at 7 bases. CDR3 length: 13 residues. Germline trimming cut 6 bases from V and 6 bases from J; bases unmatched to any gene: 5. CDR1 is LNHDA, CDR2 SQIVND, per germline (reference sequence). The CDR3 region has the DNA TGTGCCAGTAGGACGACAGGGACTCAGCCCCAGCATTTT. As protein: CASRTTGTQPQHF.

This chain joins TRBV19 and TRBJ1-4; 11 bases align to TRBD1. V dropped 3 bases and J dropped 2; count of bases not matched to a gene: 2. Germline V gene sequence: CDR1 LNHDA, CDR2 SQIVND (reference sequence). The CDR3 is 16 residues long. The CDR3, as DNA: TGTGCCAGTAGTATCGGACAGGGGGCGACTAATGAAAAACTGTTTTTT. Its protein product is CASSIGQGATNEKLFF. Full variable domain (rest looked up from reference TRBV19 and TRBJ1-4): DGGITQSPKYLFRKEGQNVTLSCEQNLNHDAMYWYRQDPGQGLRLIYYSQIVNDFQKGDIAEGYSVSREKKESFPLTVTSAQKNPTAFYLCASSIGQGATNEKLFFGSGTQLSVL.

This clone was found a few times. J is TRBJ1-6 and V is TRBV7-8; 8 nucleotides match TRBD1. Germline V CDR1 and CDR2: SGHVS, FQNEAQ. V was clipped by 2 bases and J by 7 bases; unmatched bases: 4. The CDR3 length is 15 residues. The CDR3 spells CASSLPGQGNSPLHF. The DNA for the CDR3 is TGTGCCAGCAGCTTACCCGGACAGGGAAATTCACCCCTCCACTTT.

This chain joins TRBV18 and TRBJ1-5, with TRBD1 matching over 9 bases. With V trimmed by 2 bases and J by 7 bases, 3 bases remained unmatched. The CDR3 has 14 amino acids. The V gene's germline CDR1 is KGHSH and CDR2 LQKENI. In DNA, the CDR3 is TGTGCCAGCTCACCAAGGGACAGGGAACAGCCCCAGCATTTT. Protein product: CASSPRDREQPQHF.

This CDR3 reads CAWRKGAFRDEQFF. The CDR3, as DNA: TGTGCCTGGAGGAAGGGGGCGTTTAGGGATGAGCAGTTCTTC. The rearrangement joins TRBV30 to TRBJ2-1, with 7 bases identical to TRBD1. The CDR3 is 14 amino acids. Trimming cost V 3 bases and J 8 bases; bases outside gene matches: 10. CDR1 GTSNPN and CDR2 SVGIG come from the germline V gene (reference sequence).

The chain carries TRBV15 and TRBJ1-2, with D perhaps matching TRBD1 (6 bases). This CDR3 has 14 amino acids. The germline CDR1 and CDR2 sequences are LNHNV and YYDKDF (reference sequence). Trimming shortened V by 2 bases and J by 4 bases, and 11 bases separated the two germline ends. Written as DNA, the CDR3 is TGTGCCACCAGCAGACAGGGGAGGGCCTATGGCTACACCTTC. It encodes CATSRQGRAYGYTF.

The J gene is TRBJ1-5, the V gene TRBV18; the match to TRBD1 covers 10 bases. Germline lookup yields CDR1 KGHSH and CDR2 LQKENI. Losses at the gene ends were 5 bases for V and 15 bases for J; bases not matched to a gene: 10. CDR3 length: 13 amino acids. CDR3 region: CASSGTGDENRHF. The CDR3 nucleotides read TGTGCCAGCTCAGGGACAGGGGATGAAAACCGGCATTTT.

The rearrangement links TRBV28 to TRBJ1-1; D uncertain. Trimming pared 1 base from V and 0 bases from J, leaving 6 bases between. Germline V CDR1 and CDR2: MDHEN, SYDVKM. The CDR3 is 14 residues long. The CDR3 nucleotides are TGTGCCAGCAGTTTATCAGGCATGAACACTGAAGCTTTCTTT. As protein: CASSLSGMNTEAFF.

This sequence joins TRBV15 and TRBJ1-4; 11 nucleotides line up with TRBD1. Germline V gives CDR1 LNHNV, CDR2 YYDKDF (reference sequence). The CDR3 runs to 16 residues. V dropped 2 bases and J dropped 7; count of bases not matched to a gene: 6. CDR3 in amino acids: CATSRKGTGGSEKLFF. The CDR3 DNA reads TGTGCCACCAGCAGAAAGGGGACAGGGGGAAGTGAAAAACTGTTTTTT.